This T cell receptor beta chain was recovered during a study of T cell responses to AZD1222 COVID-19 vaccine. The CDR3 consists of 13 residues. Germline V gene data show CDR1 as LNHNV and CDR2 as YYDKDF (reference sequence). Trimming left V 0 bases short and J 4 bases short, with 6 bases between. Study-wide results and limits: It should be noted that donors were predominantly white British and more often female, and clonal diversity was possibly underestimated.

The method was immunoSEQ multiplex PCR; TCRdb's version includes in-frame clones alone and lacks a portion of them. The table shows about 150,000 clones, with about 86% occurring only once. About this clone itself: Antigen: not known.

The chain uses TRBV15 and TRBJ2-5; unclear D gene. The specimen was peripheral blood, collected 28 days after the second AZD1222 dose. This receptor was taken from an adult who received the AZD1222 COVID-19 vaccine. The CDR3 nucleotides read TGTGCCACCAGCAGAGATTTTGGAGAGACCCAGTACTTC. Its translation is CATSRDFGETQYF.